A single TCR beta chain is shown here with its context. Each CDR3 protein gets one entry after TCRdb re-called the 5' RACE reads with MiXCR. Seen here are 500,000 to 650,000 distinct CDR3 sequences, just over 7% observed once, and the top ten hold 1.6%. This sample stems from a study of identical twins. This CDR3 is built from 15 residues. The J segment lost 8 bases and the V segment lost 8 bases, leaving 13 bases of the junction unmatched. Germline loops: CDR1 LNHNV, CDR2 YYDKDF (reference sequence). This sample also appeared in a second study, on yellow fever vaccine responses in identical twins.

Sequenced sample: PBMCs. The J gene is TRBJ2-1, the V gene TRBV15; TRBD2 matches at 9 bases. This receptor was obtained from a woman younger than 30 in good health. CDR3 bases: TGTGCCACCCATTCCGGGACTAGCCTGATGGATGAGCAGTTCTTC. Protein: CATHSGTSLMDEQFF.